The 10 T cell receptor beta chains given below trace back to one sample, sequenced in a study of T-cell reconstitution after alpha-beta-depleted transplantation in children. Preparation of the TCRbeta library was carried out with unique molecular identifiers. From the PCR reads, TCRdb called clonotypes with MiXCR, one entry per CDR3 protein. Of some 490,000 distinct CDR3 sequences in the sample, under 15% are singletons; the top ten hold under 7%. The starting material was PBMCs from the stem cell graft donor, obtained from the stem cell graft. These receptors were taken from a human donor who donated a stem cell graft to a child with combined immunodeficiency.

CDR3 nucleotides: TGTGCCAGCAGTGTTGACAGGGGGATGAACACTGAAGCTTTCTTT. Translation: CASSVDRGMNTEAFF. The chain is built from TRBV12-3 or TRBV12-4 and TRBJ1-1; TRBD1 matches at 9 bases. Trimming took 5 bases from V and 0 from J; bases not matched to a gene: 4. CDR3 size: 15 residues.

This clonotype was counted a few times. The gene calls are TRBV4-3 and TRBJ2-5, with D perhaps TRBD1 or TRBD2 (6 bases each). The CDR3 contains 16 residues. CDR1 is LGHNA and CDR2 is YSLEER in the germline V gene. The V end was cut by 0 bases, the J end by 5 bases, with 16 bases between. The CDR3 DNA reads TGCGCCAGCAGCCAAGATGCGGTAGGGGGGTTGGAGACCCAGTACTTC. Translating it yields CASSQDAVGGLETQYF.

This clonotype came up many times. The chain employs TRBV12-3 or TRBV12-4 and TRBJ1-2, with D possibly being TRBD1 (5 bases). This CDR3 spans 15 amino acids. The V gene lost 2 bases and the J gene lost 7 bases, with 17 bases spanning the gap. CDR3 bases: TGTGCCAGCAGTTTAATGATGGAGGACATCGGTGGCTACACCTTC. Amino acids: CASSLMMEDIGGYTF.

This clonotype has more than one count but fewer than ten. This rearrangement joins TRBV6-2 or TRBV6-3 to TRBJ2-3; perhaps TRBD2 as D (6 bases). The V and J ends lost 7 bases and 6 bases respectively, with 11 bases between them. CDR1 and CDR2 from the germline V gene are MNHEY and SVGEGT. The CDR3 length is 12 residues. The CDR3 spells CASTSGGDTQYF. For the CDR3, the DNA is TGTGCCAGCACCTCTGGAGGGGATACGCAGTATTTT.

The table lists this clonotype with many counts. The chain joins TRBV7-3 to TRBJ2-1; 7 bases are shared with TRBD1. V was pared by 5 bases and J by 7 bases, with 8 bases of the junction left unmatched. The CDR3 contains 14 residues. The germline V gene encodes CDR1 SGHTA and CDR2 FQGTGA. This CDR3 reads CASSGRGNENEQFF. CDR3 bases: TGTGCCAGCAGCGGCAGGGGGAACGAAAATGAGCAGTTCTTC.

This clonotype came up a few times. J is TRBJ1-1 and V is TRBV29-1, with D hard to call. The V gene lost 2 bases and the J gene lost 6 bases, with 10 bases spanning the gap. Germline V gene data show CDR1 as SQVTM and CDR2 as ANQGSEA. This CDR3 has 12 residues. The CDR3 DNA reads as TGCAGCGTTGAACACGTGGGCGCTGAAGCTTTCTTT. Amino acids: CSVEHVGAEAFF.

The chain links TRBV18 to TRBJ1-4; a weak D match, TRBD1 (5 bases). V dropped 3 bases and J dropped 2 bases, with 10 bases sitting between them. There are 15 residues in the CDR3. From germline, CDR1 is KGHSH and CDR2 LQKENI. CDR3 sequence reads: CASSPQGVTNEKLFF. CDR3 coding DNA: TGTGCCAGCTCACCTCAAGGGGTGACTAATGAAAAACTGTTTTTT.

Many counts were recorded for this clonotype. V usage is TRBV25-1 and J usage is TRBJ1-3, with D possibly matching TRBD1 (6 bases). The CDR3 contains 14 residues. V dropped 3 bases and J dropped 3 bases, with 9 bases sitting between them. Germline CDR1 MGHDK, CDR2 SYGVNS. CDR3 loop: CASSDPRGGNTIYF. The CDR3 DNA reads TGTGCCAGCAGTGATCCCAGGGGTGGAAACACCATATATTTT.

In its sample, this clonotype was seen a few times. The rearrangement links TRBV12-3 or TRBV12-4 to TRBJ1-4, with 9 bases aligning to TRBD1. J was trimmed by 7 bases and V by 6 bases; bases with no gene match: 12. The CDR3 contains 16 residues. The CDR3 DNA sequence: TGTGCCAGCAGATCAACTCCACAGGGGGCAGGTGAAAAACTGTTTTTT. It specifies CASRSTPQGAGEKLFF.

The table lists this clonotype with a few counts. The chain recombines TRBV6-1 with TRBJ2-1; 7 positions agree with TRBD2. V shed 6 bases and J 0 bases; nucleotides not matched to a gene: 8. The CDR3 length is 16 residues. From germline, CDR1 is MNHNS and CDR2 SASEGT. Here the CDR3 reads CASRRTSVSSYNEQFF. CDR3 in DNA: TGTGCCAGCAGAAGAACTAGCGTTAGCTCCTACAATGAGCAGTTCTTC.